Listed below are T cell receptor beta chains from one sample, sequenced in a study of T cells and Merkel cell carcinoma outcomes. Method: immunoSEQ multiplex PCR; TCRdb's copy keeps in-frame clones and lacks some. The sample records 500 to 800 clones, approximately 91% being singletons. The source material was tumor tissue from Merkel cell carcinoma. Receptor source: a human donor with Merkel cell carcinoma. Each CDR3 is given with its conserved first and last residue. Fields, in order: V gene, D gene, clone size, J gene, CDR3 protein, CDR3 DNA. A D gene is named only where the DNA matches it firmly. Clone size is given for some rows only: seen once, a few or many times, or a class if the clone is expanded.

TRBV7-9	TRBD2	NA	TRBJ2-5	CASSGRLAGGPAGETQYF	TGTGCCAGCAGCGGCAGACTAGCGGGAGGCCCGGCAGGGGAGACCCAGTACTTC
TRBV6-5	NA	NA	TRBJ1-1	CASSYSAGRGTEAFF	TGTGCCAGCAGTTACTCGGCCGGGCGCGGCACTGAAGCTTTCTTT
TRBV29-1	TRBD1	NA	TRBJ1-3	CSAAGGKAGNTIYF	TGCAGCGCCGCAGGGGGCAAGGCTGGAAACACCATATATTTT
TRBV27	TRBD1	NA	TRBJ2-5	CASSPGTGRDNRETQYF	TGTGCCAGCAGTCCAGGGACAGGGAGGGACAACCGAGAGACCCAGTACTTC
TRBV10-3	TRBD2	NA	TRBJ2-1	CAISDFLAGVNEQFF	TGTGCCATCAGTGATTTTCTAGCGGGAGTCAATGAGCAGTTCTTC
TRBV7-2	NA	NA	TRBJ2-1	CASSSPSRGLYSYNEQFF	TGTGCCAGCAGCTCCCCATCCAGGGGTCTTTACTCCTACAATGAGCAGTTCTTC
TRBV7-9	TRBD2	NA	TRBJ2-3	CASSLTSGYTDTQYF	TGTGCCAGCAGCTTAACTAGCGGCTACACAGATACGCAGTATTTT
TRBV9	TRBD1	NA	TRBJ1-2	CASSEPSRGRTNYGYTF	TGTGCCAGCAGCGAACCGTCCAGGGGGAGGACTAACTATGGCTACACCTTC
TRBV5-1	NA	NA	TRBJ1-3	CASSLVQGIPGNTIYF	TGCGCCAGCAGCTTGGTCCAGGGGATCCCTGGAAACACCATATATTTT
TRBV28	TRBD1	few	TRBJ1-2	CASSPPGGQGARGYTF	TGTGCCAGCAGTCCCCCTGGGGGACAGGGGGCGCGCGGCTACACCTTC
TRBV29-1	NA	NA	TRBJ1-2	CSVEGARVGYGYTF	TGCAGCGTTGAGGGGGCCAGGGTCGGGTATGGCTACACCTTC
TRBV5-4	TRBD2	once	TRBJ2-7	CASSREGLADSYEQYF	TGTGCCAGCAGCCGCGAGGGACTAGCGGACTCCTACGAGCAGTACTTC
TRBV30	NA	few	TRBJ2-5	CAWSRDNQETQYF	TGTGCCTGGAGCCGGGACAACCAAGAGACCCAGTACTTC
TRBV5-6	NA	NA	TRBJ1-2	CASSWGSASADYGYTF	TGTGCCAGCAGCTGGGGTTCGGCTTCCGCTGACTATGGCTACACCTTC
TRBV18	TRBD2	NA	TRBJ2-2	CASSAGGTGELFF	TGTGCCAGCTCCGCCGGGGGGACCGGGGAGCTGTTTTTT
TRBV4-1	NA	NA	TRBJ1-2	CASSQEAHRPYGYTF	TGCGCCAGCAGCCAAGAGGCCCACCGACCCTATGGCTACACCTTC
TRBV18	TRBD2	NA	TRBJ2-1	CASSPPGLAGVEQFF	TGTGCCAGCTCACCACCGGGACTAGCGGGAGTCGAGCAGTTCTTC
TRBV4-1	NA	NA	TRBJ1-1	CASSPTDPNTEAFF	TGCGCCAGCAGCCCGACAGACCCGAACACTGAAGCTTTCTTT
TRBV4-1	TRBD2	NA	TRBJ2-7	CASSQSPAGVSSYEQYF	TGCGCCAGCAGCCAGTCCCCAGCGGGAGTATCGTCCTACGAGCAGTACTTC
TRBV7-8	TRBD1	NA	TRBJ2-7	CATGTGIYEQYF	TGTGCCACAGGGACAGGAATCTACGAGCAGTACTTC
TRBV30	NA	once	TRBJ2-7	CAWNPGRDYEQYF	TGTGCCTGGAATCCAGGGCGGGACTACGAGCAGTACTTC
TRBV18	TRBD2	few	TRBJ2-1	CASAGTRIDEQFF	TGTGCCAGCGCAGGGACTAGGATCGATGAGCAGTTCTTC
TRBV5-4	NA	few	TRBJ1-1	CASSFEWGEAFF	TGTGCCAGCAGCTTTGAGTGGGGTGAAGCTTTCTTT
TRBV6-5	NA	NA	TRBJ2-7	CASSLGSYEQYF	TGTGCCAGCAGCCTGGGATCCTACGAGCAGTACTTC
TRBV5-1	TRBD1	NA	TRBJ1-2	CASSAQGANGYTF	TGCGCCAGCAGCGCACAGGGGGCGAATGGCTACACCTTC
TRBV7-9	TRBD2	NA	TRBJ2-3	CASSNSGRAGADTQYF	TGTGCCAGCAGCAATAGCGGGAGGGCTGGGGCAGATACGCAGTATTTT